This section outlines one T cell receptor (beta chain) sequence together with its context. Its target is unknown. The sample is drawn from a study of CD8+ T cells in alopecia areata. General observations from the study: Alopecia totalis/universalis scalp especially showed more expanded CD8+ clones than normal scalp.

RNA extraction was followed by reverse transcription into cDNA, which acted as the sequencing template. TCRdb's table, derived via immunoSEQ multiplex PCR, lists solely in-frame clones and lacks some. The sample shows tens of thousands of clones, 45% to 70% of them seen only once. Once sorted, CD4+ cells from several patients yielded CD25+CD127- cells. The study team obtained lesional scalp punch biopsies and peripheral blood from alopecia areata patients. Sequencing was done on a sample of CD4+ Tregs sorted from blood. This clonotype was obtained from a human donor with alopecia areata.

CDR3 region: CASSSTSSGRVNEQFF. DNA of the CDR3: TGTGCCAGCAGCTCGACGTCTAGCGGGAGGGTGAATGAGCAGTTCTTC. The chain has TRBV7-2 and TRBJ2-1, with 12 bases that match TRBD2. V trimming: 4 bases; J trimming: 7 bases; junction bases outside the gene matches: 8. This CDR3 is built from 16 residues. Germline V gene sequence: CDR1 SGHTA, CDR2 FQGNSA. The full variable domain, its missing parts supplied by reference TRBV7-2 and TRBJ2-1, is GAGVSQSPSNKVTEKGKDVELRCDPISGHTALYWYRQSLGQGLEFLIYFQGNSAPDKSGLPSDRFSAERTGGSVSTLTIQRTQQEDSAVYLCASSSTSSGRVNEQFFGPGTRLTVL.